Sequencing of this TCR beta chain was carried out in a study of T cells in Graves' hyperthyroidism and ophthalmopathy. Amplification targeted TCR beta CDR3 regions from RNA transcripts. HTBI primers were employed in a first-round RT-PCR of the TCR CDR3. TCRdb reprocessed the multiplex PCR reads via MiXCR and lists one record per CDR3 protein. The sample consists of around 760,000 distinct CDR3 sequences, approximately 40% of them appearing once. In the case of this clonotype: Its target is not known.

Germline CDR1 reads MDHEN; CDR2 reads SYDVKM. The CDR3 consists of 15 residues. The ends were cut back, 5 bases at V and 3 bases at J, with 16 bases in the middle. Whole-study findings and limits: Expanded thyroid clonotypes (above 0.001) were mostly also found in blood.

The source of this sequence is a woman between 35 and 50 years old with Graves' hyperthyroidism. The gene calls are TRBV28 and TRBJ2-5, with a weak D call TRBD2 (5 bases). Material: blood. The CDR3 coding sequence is TGTGCCAGCAGTAAGACTATTCTGTGGGAAGAGACCCAGTACTTC. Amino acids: CASSKTILWEETQYF.